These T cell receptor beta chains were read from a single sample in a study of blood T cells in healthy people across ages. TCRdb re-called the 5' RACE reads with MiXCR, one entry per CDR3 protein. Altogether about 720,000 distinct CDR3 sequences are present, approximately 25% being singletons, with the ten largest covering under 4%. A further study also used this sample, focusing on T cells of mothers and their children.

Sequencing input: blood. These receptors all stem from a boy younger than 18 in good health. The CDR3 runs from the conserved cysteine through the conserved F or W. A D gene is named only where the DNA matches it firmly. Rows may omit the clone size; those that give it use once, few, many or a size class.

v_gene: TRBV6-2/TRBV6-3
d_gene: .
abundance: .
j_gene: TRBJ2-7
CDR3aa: CASSWPPAFSYEQYF
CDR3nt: TGTGCCAGCAGTTGGCCGCCTGCGTTTTCCTACGAGCAGTACTTC

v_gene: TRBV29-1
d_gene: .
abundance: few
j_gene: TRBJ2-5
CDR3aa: CSVGQVEETQYF
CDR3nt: TGCAGCGTTGGACAGGTTGAAGAGACCCAGTACTTC

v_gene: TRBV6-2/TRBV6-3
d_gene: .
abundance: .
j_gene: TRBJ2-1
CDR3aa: CASMQHSYNEQFF
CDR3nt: TGTGCCAGCATGCAGCACTCCTACAATGAGCAGTTCTTC

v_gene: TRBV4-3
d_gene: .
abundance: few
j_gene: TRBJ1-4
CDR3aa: CASSQGTRGEKLFF
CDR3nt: TGCGCCAGCAGCCAAGGGACCAGAGGTGAAAAACTGTTTTTT

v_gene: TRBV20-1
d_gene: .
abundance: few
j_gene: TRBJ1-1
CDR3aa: CSARGGIGWTEAFF
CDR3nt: TGCAGTGCTAGAGGAGGGATTGGGTGGACTGAAGCTTTCTTT

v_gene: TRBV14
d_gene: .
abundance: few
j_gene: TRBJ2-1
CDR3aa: CASSPTAYNEQFF
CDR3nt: TGTGCCAGCAGCCCGACAGCATACAATGAGCAGTTCTTC

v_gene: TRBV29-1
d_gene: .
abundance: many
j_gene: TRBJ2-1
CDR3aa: CSVRKTDGLEQFF
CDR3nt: TGCAGCGTTCGCAAGACCGACGGTTTGGAGCAGTTCTTC

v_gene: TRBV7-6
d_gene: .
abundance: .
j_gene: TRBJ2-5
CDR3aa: CASSPRGQGTQYF
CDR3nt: TGTGCCAGCAGCCCCCGGGGCCAAGGGACCCAGTACTTC

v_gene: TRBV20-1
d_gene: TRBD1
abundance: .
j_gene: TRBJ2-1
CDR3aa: CSAPQGYEQFF
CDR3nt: TGCAGTGCTCCACAGGGGTATGAGCAGTTCTTC

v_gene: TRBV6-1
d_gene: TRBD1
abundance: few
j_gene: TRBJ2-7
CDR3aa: CASSDPGTGFLSYEQYF
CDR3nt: TGTGCCAGCAGCGATCCCGGGACAGGGTTCCTCTCCTACGAGCAGTACTTC

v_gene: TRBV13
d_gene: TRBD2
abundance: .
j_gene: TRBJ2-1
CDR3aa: CASSLGTSGVYNEQFF
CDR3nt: TGTGCCAGCAGCTTAGGGACTAGCGGGGTCTACAATGAGCAGTTCTTC

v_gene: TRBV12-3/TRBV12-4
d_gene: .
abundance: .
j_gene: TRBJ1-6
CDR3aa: CASSLTQGNSPLHF
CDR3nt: TGTGCCAGCAGTCTTACTCAGGGGAACTCACCCCTCCACTTT

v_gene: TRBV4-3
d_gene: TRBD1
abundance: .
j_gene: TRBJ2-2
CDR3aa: CASSQALQGFGELFF
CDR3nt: TGCGCCAGCAGCCAAGCTCTACAGGGGTTCGGGGAGCTGTTTTTT

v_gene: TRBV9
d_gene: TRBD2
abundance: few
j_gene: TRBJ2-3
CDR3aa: CASSLGGVGGGTDTQYF
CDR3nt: TGTGCCAGCAGCCTAGGAGGAGTCGGGGGGGGCACAGATACGCAGTATTTT

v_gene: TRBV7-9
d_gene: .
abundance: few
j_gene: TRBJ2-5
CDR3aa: CASSLAGQPGETQYF
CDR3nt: TGTGCCAGCAGCTTAGCCGGACAGCCTGGGGAGACCCAGTACTTC

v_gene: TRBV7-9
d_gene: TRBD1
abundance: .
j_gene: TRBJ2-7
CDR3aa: CASSSGQGGLTYEQYF
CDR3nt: TGTGCCAGCAGCTCGGGACAGGGGGGACTCACCTACGAGCAGTACTTC

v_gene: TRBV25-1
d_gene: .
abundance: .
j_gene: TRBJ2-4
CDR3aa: CASSEVGWESKNIQYF
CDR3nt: TGTGCCAGCAGTGAAGTGGGCTGGGAGTCCAAAAACATTCAGTACTTC

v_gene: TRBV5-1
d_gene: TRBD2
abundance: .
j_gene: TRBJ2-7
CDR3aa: CASSGWTSGSYEQYF
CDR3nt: TGCGCCAGCAGCGGATGGACTAGCGGCTCCTACGAGCAGTACTTC

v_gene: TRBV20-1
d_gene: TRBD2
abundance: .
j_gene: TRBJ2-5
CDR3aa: CSARRDYGTAEAQYF
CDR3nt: TGCAGTGCTAGGAGGGACTACGGGACGGCAGAGGCCCAGTACTTC

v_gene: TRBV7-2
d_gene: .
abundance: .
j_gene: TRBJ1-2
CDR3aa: CASSLRPGQNNYGYTF
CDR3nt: TGTGCCAGCAGCTTAAGACCCGGACAGAATAACTATGGCTACACCTTC

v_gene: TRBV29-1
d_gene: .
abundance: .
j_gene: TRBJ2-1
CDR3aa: CSVEDGRGNEQFF
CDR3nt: TGCAGCGTTGAAGATGGCAGGGGCAATGAGCAGTTCTTC

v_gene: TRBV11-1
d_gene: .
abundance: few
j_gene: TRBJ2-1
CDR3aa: CASGLGLNEQVF
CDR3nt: TGTGCTAGCGGCTTAGGATTGAATGAGCAGGTCTTC

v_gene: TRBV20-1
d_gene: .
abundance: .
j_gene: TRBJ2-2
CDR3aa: CSAPRVAGELFF
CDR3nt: TGCAGTGCCCCACGTGTAGCCGGGGAGCTGTTTTTT

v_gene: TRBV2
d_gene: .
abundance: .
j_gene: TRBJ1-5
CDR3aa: CASSVRGSNQPQHF
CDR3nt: TGTGCCAGCAGTGTGAGGGGAAGCAATCAGCCCCAGCATTTT

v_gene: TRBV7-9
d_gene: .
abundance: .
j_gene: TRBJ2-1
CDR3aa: CASQRDAYNEQFF
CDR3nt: TGTGCCAGCCAACGGGACGCATACAATGAGCAGTTCTTC

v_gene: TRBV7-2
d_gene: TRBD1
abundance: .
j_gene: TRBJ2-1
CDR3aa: CASSLDGQGAGEQFF
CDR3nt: TGTGCCAGCAGCTTAGATGGACAGGGGGCTGGTGAGCAGTTCTTC

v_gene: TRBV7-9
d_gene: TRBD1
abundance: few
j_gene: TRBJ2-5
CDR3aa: CASRQQGLGKETQYF
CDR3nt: TGTGCCAGCAGACAACAGGGGCTGGGGAAGGAGACCCAGTACTTC

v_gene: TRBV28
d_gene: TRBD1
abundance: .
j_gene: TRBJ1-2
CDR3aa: CASSPDRALSRGYTF
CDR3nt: TGTGCCAGCAGCCCCGACAGGGCGTTATCGCGTGGCTACACCTTC

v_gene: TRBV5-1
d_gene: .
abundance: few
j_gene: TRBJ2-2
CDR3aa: CASSLPSTAGELFF
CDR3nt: TGCGCCAGCAGCCTCCCTTCAACCGCCGGGGAGCTGTTTTTT

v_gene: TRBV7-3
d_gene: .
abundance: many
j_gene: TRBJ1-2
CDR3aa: CASSLSGWSSYGYTF
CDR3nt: TGTGCCAGCAGCTTATCCGGGTGGAGTAGCTATGGCTACACCTTC

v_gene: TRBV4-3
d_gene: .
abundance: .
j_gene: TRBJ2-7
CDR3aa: CASSQDRSAYEQYF
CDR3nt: TGCGCCAGCAGCCAAGATAGGAGCGCTTACGAGCAGTACTTC

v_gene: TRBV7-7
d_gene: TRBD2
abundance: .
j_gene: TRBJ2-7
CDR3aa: CASGKRGVSYEQYF
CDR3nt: TGTGCTAGCGGGAAGCGGGGAGTGAGCTACGAGCAGTACTTC

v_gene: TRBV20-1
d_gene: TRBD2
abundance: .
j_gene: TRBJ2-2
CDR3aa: CSASGRARTGELFF
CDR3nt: TGCAGTGCTAGCGGGAGGGCCCGGACCGGGGAGCTGTTTTTT